What follows describes a single T cell receptor (beta chain). The antigen is not known. The data stem from a study of identical twins. Whole-study findings and limits: The study drew conclusions from cross-sectional statistical analysis, not from following the same donors.

One entry per CDR3 protein, called by TCRdb with MiXCR from the 5' RACE reads. The sample has some 1,600,000 distinct CDR3 sequences, about 30% seen once. Per the germline V gene, CDR1 is PRHDT and CDR2 is FYEKMQ (reference sequence). This CDR3 has 16 residues. V was clipped by 5 bases and J by 4 bases; unmatched bases: 6. This chain links TRBV13 with TRBJ2-3, with 13 bases fitting TRBD2. Sequencing was performed on cord blood. The sequence was collected from a newborn girl in good health. The CDR3 coding sequence is TGTGCCAGCAGCGGCTGGACTAGCGGGAGAGCAGATACGCAGTATTTT. Amino acids: CASSGWTSGRADTQYF.